These T cell receptor beta chains were read from a single sample in a study of shared clonotypes between healthy human individuals. The assay was immunoSEQ multiplex PCR, and TCRdb's table has in-frame clones only and misses some. The sample includes around 990,000 clones, 60% to 85% of them seen just once. Input material: memory CD4+ T cells from PBMCs. These receptors were obtained from a man between 18 and 35 years old in good health. Some clones in this sample may be carry-over from other donors' samples. Both conserved end residues are part of each CDR3. For some rows the clone size is stated as once, few or many, or as a class when expanded; others skip it.

-	TRBV5-1	CASSLAGTYEQYF
few	TRBV5-1	CASSLEGPGTTFF
-	TRBV29-1	CSVEGLADNEQFF
-	TRBV2	CASSEAPAGYTGELFF
once	TRBV7-9	CASSLTGGGYEQYF
-	TRBV5-1	CASKLSPENTEAFF
-	TRBV10-2	CASSHIAFQETQYF
few	TRBV10-3	CAISQGGPYEQYF
-	TRBV4-1	CASSQETAMNTEAFF
-	TRBV29-1	CSVGSYEQYF
-	TRBV7-9	CASSQGQGIARYTF
-	TRBV6-6	CASSTRTVSYEQYF
-	TRBV18	CASSPKLLATNEKLFF
-	TRBV11-1	CASTKGGTRVSGQETQYF
few	TRBV5-1	CASSLGGMDQPQHF
-	TRBV5-1	CASSLGASGRPSRVNEQFF
-	TRBV6-6	CASSPGTGVETQYF
-	TRBV7-3	CASSLTRDRGPDTQYF
-	TRBV28	CASRGGASPNF
-	TRBV6-5	CASSPRDPRVETQYF
-	TRBV11-3	CASSLAYVGATEAFF
-	TRBV7-2	CASSLWGFGANVLTF
-	TRBV2	CASRGELGTEAFF
few	TRBV4-1	CASSQVFQGLSSGANVLTF
-	TRBV5-6	CASSLELMDTQYF
-	TRBV28	CASSSQGRTEAFF
-	TRBV27	CASSFSSVRPYEQYF
few	TRBV29-1	CSVERGTGGSDTQYF
-	TRBV19	CASSMVGQKRPQPQHF
-	TRBV28	CASSFRGIYGYTF
-	TRBV2	CASSENGRDTQYF
-	TRBV5-1	CASSLSDRYEQYF
-	TRBV19	CASSIPSGSQETQYF
-	TRBV28	CASSLGLDSYTDTQYF
-	TRBV7-9	CASSLASRAYEQYF
-	TRBV7-9	CASSFFIENTEAFF
-	TRBV6-1	CASRTTGTPNGYTF
once	TRBV5-1	CASNAGSSTDTQYF
-	TRBV7-3	CASSLDQKPQHF
-	TRBV7-6	CASSLKDSGNTIYF
-	TRBV4-1	CASSQGLKGQVNQPQHF